The rows below give T cell receptor beta chains drawn from one sample of a study of T cells in Graves' hyperthyroidism and ophthalmopathy. In TCRdb, the multiplex PCR reads were re-called with MiXCR into one record per CDR3 protein. Of approximately 620,000 distinct CDR3 sequences listed, 16% are singletons. Sequenced sample: blood. The receptors originated from a woman aged 40 to 50 with Graves' ophthalmopathy. CDR3s include the opening cysteine and the closing phenylalanine or tryptophan. A D gene is named only where the DNA matches it firmly. Size tells how often a clone was seen (once, few, many) or the class of an expanded clone, and some rows leave it out.

size	V	D	J	CDR3	DNA
few	TRBV18	NA	TRBJ2-7	CASSPPAGSSYEQYF	TGTGCCAGCTCACCTCCTGCAGGGAGCTCCTACGAGCAGTACTTC
many	TRBV5-5	NA	TRBJ1-1	CASSFPGGTEAFF	TGTGCCAGCAGCTTCCCCGGGGGCACTGAAGCTTTCTTT
few	TRBV30	TRBD2	TRBJ2-7	CAWSVRTSGNHEQYF	TGTGCCTGGAGTGTCCGGACTAGCGGGAACCACGAGCAGTACTTC
many	TRBV27	NA	TRBJ2-7	CASSKGVYYEQYF	TGTGCCAGCAGTAAGGGGGTTTATTACGAGCAGTACTTC
many	TRBV7-3	TRBD2	TRBJ2-1	CASSFSGRVDEQFF	TGTGCCAGCAGCTTTAGCGGGAGAGTGGATGAGCAGTTCTTC
NA	TRBV3-1	TRBD2	TRBJ2-5	CASSPRTLLAGGVGETQYF	TGTGCCAGCAGCCCTCGTACCCTACTAGCGGGGGGGGTCGGAGAGACCCAGTACTTC
NA	TRBV20-1	TRBD2	TRBJ2-5	CSAGGGGIAGGPLETQYF	TGCAGTGCAGGCGGCGGCGGGATCGCGGGGGGGCCATTAGAGACCCAGTACTTC
NA	TRBV7-9	TRBD2	TRBJ2-2	CASSPTPGGGNGELFF	TGTGCCAGCAGCCCCACCCCGGGAGGGGGTAACGGGGAGCTGTTTTTT
few	TRBV19	TRBD1	TRBJ1-5	CASDSTPGGAGNQPQHF	TGTGCCAGCGATTCAACTCCAGGGGGCGCGGGCAATCAGCCCCAGCATTTT
many	TRBV3-1	NA	TRBJ2-1	CASSPALGNEQFF	TGTGCCAGCAGCCCGGCCCTGGGGAATGAGCAGTTCTTC
few	TRBV7-2	TRBD1	TRBJ1-2	CASSLGQGSAGYTF	TGTGCCAGCAGCTTAGGACAGGGGAGCGCGGGCTACACCTTC
many	TRBV2	TRBD1	TRBJ1-3	CASSEDEGATIYF	TGTGCCAGCAGTGAAGATGAGGGGGCAACCATATATTTT
few	TRBV10-3	TRBD1	TRBJ2-2	CAIRMTGVDTGELFF	TGTGCCATCAGAATGACAGGGGTTGATACCGGGGAGCTGTTTTTT
many	TRBV6-1	TRBD1	TRBJ1-1	CASSLNSGTGLNTEAFF	TGTGCCAGCAGTCTCAACTCAGGGACAGGGCTGAACACTGAAGCTTTCTTT
few	TRBV11-2	TRBD2	TRBJ2-1	CASSSPRGGNSQNYNEQFF	TGTGCCAGCAGCTCTCCTCGGGGGGGCAATTCCCAGAACTACAATGAGCAGTTCTTC
many	TRBV27	TRBD2	TRBJ2-7	CASGGTSGSRSYEQYF	TGTGCCAGTGGAGGGACTAGCGGGAGCAGATCCTACGAGCAGTACTTC
many	TRBV29-1	TRBD1	TRBJ2-7	CSAQQGSYEQYF	TGCAGCGCGCAACAGGGGTCCTACGAGCAGTACTTC
once	TRBV7-3	TRBD1	TRBJ1-2	CASSQGQGVLGYTF	TGTGCCAGCAGCCAGGGACAGGGGGTACTTGGCTACACCTTC
many	TRBV7-8	TRBD1	TRBJ1-1	CASSATGFYTEAFF	TGTGCCAGCAGCGCGACAGGGTTTTACACTGAAGCTTTCTTT
NA	TRBV27	TRBD1	TRBJ1-1	CASGWTGGVGGTFF	TGTGCCAGCGGATGGACAGGGGGGGTAGGAGGGACTTTCTTT
many	TRBV2	NA	TRBJ2-2	CASTSTGVGELFF	TGTGCCAGCACCTCGACGGGGGTCGGGGAGCTGTTTTTT
many	TRBV6-6	NA	TRBJ2-3	CASSYSSSGVSGTDTQYF	TGTGCCAGCAGTTACTCGTCCTCCGGGGTTTCGGGCACAGATACGCAGTATTTT
NA	TRBV5-1	NA	TRBJ2-7	CASSLGHGSIYEQYF	TGCGCCAGCAGCTTGGGTCACGGGAGTATCTACGAGCAGTACTTC
NA	TRBV20-1	NA	TRBJ1-1	CSARYMGMATEAFF	TGCAGTGCTAGATATATGGGGATGGCCACTGAAGCTTTCTTT
many	TRBV3-1	TRBD2	TRBJ2-1	CASSLAPQRGGKYNEQFF	TGTGCCAGCAGCCTAGCGCCCCAGCGGGGGGGAAAATACAATGAGCAGTTCTTC
many	TRBV9	TRBD1	TRBJ2-7	CASSIGQGSSYEQYF	TGTGCCAGCAGCATCGGACAGGGTAGCTCCTACGAGCAGTACTTC
NA	TRBV27	TRBD1	TRBJ1-5	CASRQEGALSQPQHF	TGTGCCAGCAGGCAAGAGGGGGCTCTTAGTCAGCCCCAGCATTTT
few	TRBV9	TRBD1	TRBJ2-5	CASSLGTGGRETQYF	TGTGCCAGCAGCCTCGGGACAGGGGGCAGAGAGACCCAGTACTTC
many	TRBV7-2	NA	TRBJ2-6	CARGSGPRRSGANVLTF	TGTGCCAGAGGGTCAGGACCTCGACGCTCTGGGGCCAACGTCCTGACTTTC
many	TRBV28	NA	TRBJ1-1	CASSFRRNTEAFF	TGTGCCAGCAGTTTTCGGCGGAACACTGAAGCTTTCTTT
NA	TRBV28	NA	TRBJ1-5	CATFVGNQPQHF	TGTGCCACCTTCGTGGGGAATCAGCCCCAGCATTTT
many	TRBV12-3/TRBV12-4	NA	TRBJ1-6	CASSLRQSGGHRSPLHF	TGTGCCAGCAGTTTACGGCAGAGCGGTGGACATCGCTCACCCCTCCACTTT
few	TRBV7-9	TRBD1	TRBJ2-5	CASSYPGTGVETQYF	TGTGCCAGCAGCTACCCCGGGACAGGGGTAGAGACCCAGTACTTC
many	TRBV5-1	NA	TRBJ2-7	CASSSTGVGIYEQYF	TGCGCCAGCAGCTCGACAGGTGTGGGTATCTACGAGCAGTACTTC
few	TRBV20-1	TRBD1	TRBJ1-3	CSVTGGAVGNTIYF	TGCAGTGTTACAGGGGGGGCGGTCGGAAACACCATATATTTT
few	TRBV27	TRBD2	TRBJ2-7	CASSLLGREGPWEQYF	TGTGCCAGCAGTTTATTAGGTCGGGAGGGCCCATGGGAGCAGTACTTC
NA	TRBV7-9	TRBD2	TRBJ2-1	CASSPPGLAGGGDNEQFF	TGTGCCAGCAGCCCTCCGGGACTAGCGGGGGGCGGGGACAATGAGCAGTTCTTC
NA	TRBV5-1	TRBD2	TRBJ2-2	CASSSLAGGPTGELFF	TGCGCCAGCAGTTCCCTAGCGGGAGGGCCCACCGGGGAGCTGTTTTTT
NA	TRBV4-1	TRBD2	TRBJ2-1	CASSQVGLGDGTKQFF	TGCGCCAGCAGCCAAGTTGGGCTGGGGGACGGGACTAAGCAGTTCTTC
few	TRBV2	NA	TRBJ1-6	CASGQGFSPLHF	TGTGCCAGCGGGCAGGGATTCTCACCCCTCCACTTT
many	TRBV6-2/TRBV6-3	NA	TRBJ2-7	CASSYNRREYEQYF	TGTGCCAGCAGTTATAACCGTCGGGAATACGAGCAGTACTTC
NA	TRBV7-9	NA	TRBJ1-1	CASSLVTLGPAKLNTEAFF	TGTGCCAGCAGCTTAGTAACCCTGGGGCCAGCCAAACTAAACACTGAAGCTTTCTTT
NA	TRBV19	TRBD1	TRBJ1-5	CASSGSSTGRKEPQHF	TGTGCCAGTAGTGGGAGCTCGACAGGGCGAAAGGAGCCCCAGCATTTT
many	TRBV12-3/TRBV12-4	TRBD2	TRBJ2-1	CASSSLAGPPNEQFF	TGTGCCAGCAGTTCACTAGCGGGGCCCCCCAATGAGCAGTTCTTC
many	TRBV30	TRBD2	TRBJ2-3	CAWRQTSGGLVTQYF	TGTGCCTGGAGGCAAACTAGCGGGGGGCTGGTTACGCAGTATTTT
few	TRBV20-1	TRBD2	TRBJ2-7	CSARDLRAGGPGEQYF	TGCAGTGCTAGAGATCTGAGAGCGGGGGGGCCCGGCGAGCAGTACTTC
NA	TRBV4-1	TRBD1	TRBJ1-5	CASSQGDRGHQPQHF	TGCGCCAGCAGCCAAGGGGACAGGGGGCATCAGCCCCAGCATTTT
many	TRBV10-3	NA	TRBJ1-1	CAISELADVGAFF	TGTGCCATCAGTGAGCTCGCGGATGTTGGAGCTTTCTTT
NA	TRBV12-3/TRBV12-4	TRBD2	TRBJ2-1	CASSLTGTRRFF	TGTGCCAGCAGCTTAACCGGGACTAGGCGGTTCTTC
few	TRBV5-1	TRBD2	TRBJ2-7	CASSSAGTSSYEQYF	TGCGCCAGCAGCTCCGCCGGGACTAGCTCCTACGAGCAGTACTTC
many	TRBV2	NA	TRBJ2-5	CASPGRNDQETQYF	TGTGCCAGCCCTGGACGGAACGATCAAGAGACCCAGTACTTC
NA	TRBV19	TRBD1	TRBJ1-5	CASKEDRASNQPQHF	TGTGCCAGTAAGGAGGACAGGGCCAGCAATCAGCCCCAGCATTTT
NA	TRBV20-1	TRBD2	TRBJ2-7	CSARDGTAGYEQYF	TGCAGTGCTAGAGATGGTACAGCGGGGTACGAGCAGTACTTC
NA	TRBV7-6	NA	TRBJ2-6	CASSLAERTNVLTF	TGTGCCAGCAGCTTAGCGGAACGCACCAACGTCCTGACTTTC
NA	TRBV5-4	NA	TRBJ2-3	CASSLAGQGNSLGDTQYF	TGTGCCAGCAGCTTGGCCGGGCAGGGCAACTCATTAGGAGATACGCAGTATTTT
many	TRBV2	NA	TRBJ2-7	CASSVREPYEQYF	TGTGCCAGCAGTGTCAGGGAGCCCTACGAGCAGTACTTC
NA	TRBV29-1	NA	TRBJ2-2	CSVGRANTGELSF	TGCAGCGTGGGCAGAGCGAACACCGGGGAGCTGTCTTTT